This T cell receptor beta chain came from a study of T-cell reconstitution after alpha-beta-depleted transplantation in children. Findings and limits, study-wide: Counts and diversity of T cells one year after transplant came mostly from newly produced T cells. About two months after transplant, alpha-beta T cells reportedly came from several hundred expanded graft clones.

This clonotype turned up a few times. Its specificity is not known. The TCRbeta library incorporated unique molecular identifiers. MiXCR, run by TCRdb on the PCR reads, gives a single entry per CDR3 protein. The sample shows about 580,000 distinct CDR3 sequences, roughly 23% of them seen only once. The clonotype originates from a boy under two years old who had a stem cell transplant for acute myeloid leukemia, so the T cells may come from the graft donor. Sequences were derived from PBMCs, mostly from graft donor cells, sampled 360 days after TCRalphabeta/CD19-depleted stem cell transplant.

The CDR3 protein is CASSLGRGSKAFF. The DNA of the CDR3 is TGTGCCAGCAGCTTAGGAAGGGGGTCAAAAGCTTTCTTT. The chain is built from TRBV11-3 and TRBJ1-1; the D gene is possibly TRBD1 (6 bases). CDR1 and CDR2 from the germline V gene are SGHNT and YENEEA. The CDR3 has 13 residues. V was clipped by 1 base and J by 9 bases, with 12 bases between them.